Listed below are T cell receptor beta chains from one sample, sequenced in a study. MiXCR, run by TCRdb on the RT-PCR reads, gives a single entry per CDR3 protein. Of hundreds of thousands of distinct CDR3 sequences listed, 13% to 15% were seen once; the top ten hold just over 3.5%. Sequenced sample: memory CD4+ T cells from blood. These receptors originate from a female donor in good health, serving as a healthy control. CDR3s include the opening cysteine and the closing phenylalanine or tryptophan. D genes are given only for firm matches. Only some rows state a clone size, as once, few, many or a class for expanded clones.

j_gene | d_gene | abundance | v_gene | CDR3aa | CDR3nt
TRBJ1-5 | - | few | TRBV10-3 | CAISESGSQPQHF | TGTGCCATCAGTGAGTCCGGCAGTCAACCCCAGCATTTT
TRBJ1-1 | - | many | TRBV27 | CASIGQMNTEAFF | TGTGCCAGCATCGGACAGATGAACACTGAAGCTTTCTTT
TRBJ2-1 | TRBD2 | many | TRBV6-1 | CASRWSSGRSLGNEQFF | TGTGCCAGCAGGTGGAGTAGCGGGAGGTCCCTCGGCAATGAGCAGTTCTTC
TRBJ2-1 | TRBD2 | - | TRBV4-3 | CASSQGATGGLAGEREQFF | TGCGCCAGCAGCCAAGGGGCCACCGGAGGACTAGCGGGAGAACGGGAGCAGTTCTTC
TRBJ2-5 | TRBD2 | - | TRBV9 | CASSVGLAAAETQYF | TGTGCCAGCAGCGTAGGGCTAGCGGCCGCTGAGACCCAGTACTTC
TRBJ2-1 | - | many | TRBV5-1 | CASSFTPDYNEQFF | TGCGCCAGCAGCTTCACCCCAGATTACAATGAGCAGTTCTTC
TRBJ2-3 | - | - | TRBV11-2 | CASSLLEGARTDTQYF | TGTGCCAGCAGCTTACTGGAGGGCGCACGCACAGATACGCAGTATTTT
TRBJ2-3 | - | - | TRBV10-3 | CAISNTDTQYF | TGTGCCATCAGCAACACAGATACGCAGTATTTT
TRBJ2-1 | TRBD2 | many | TRBV29-1 | CSVTTSGSSYNEQFF | TGCAGCGTGACTACTAGCGGGAGCTCCTACAATGAGCAGTTCTTC
TRBJ1-1 | TRBD1 | many | TRBV10-3 | CAIRPTGRDTEAFF | TGTGCCATCAGACCGACAGGGAGGGACACTGAAGCTTTCTTT
TRBJ2-2 | - | - | TRBV2 | CASHRGTANTGELFF | TGTGCCAGCCACCGGGGGACAGCGAACACCGGGGAGCTGTTTTTT
TRBJ1-2 | TRBD1 | - | TRBV5-4 | CASSSQQGAGSYTF | TGTGCCAGCAGCTCACAGCAGGGGGCAGGGAGCTACACCTTC
TRBJ2-7 | TRBD1 | many | TRBV4-3 | CASSPSGRDRGIYEQYF | TGCGCCAGCAGCCCAAGCGGTCGGGACAGGGGGATCTACGAGCAGTACTTC
TRBJ2-1 | - | few | TRBV7-8 | CASSTGTGYNEQFF | TGTGCCAGCTCAACCGGGACCGGCTACAATGAGCAGTTCTTC
TRBJ2-5 | TRBD1 | - | TRBV6-6 | CASRRTGSETQYF | TGTGCCAGCAGAAGGACAGGGAGTGAGACCCAGTACTTC
TRBJ1-6 | - | few | TRBV25-1 | CASSGQNYNSPLHF | TGTGCCAGCAGTGGACAGAACTATAATTCACCCCTCCACTTT
TRBJ2-1 | TRBD2 | few | TRBV5-4 | CASSLSSGAHNEQFF | TGTGCCAGCAGCTTGTCTAGCGGAGCACACAATGAGCAGTTCTTC
TRBJ1-1 | - | few | TRBV3-1 | CASSQADRQGTEAFF | TGTGCCAGCAGCCAAGCCGACAGGCAGGGTACTGAAGCTTTCTTT